One sample yielded the 6 T cell receptor beta chains listed below, sequenced in a study of T cell responses to AZD1222 COVID-19 vaccine. Method: immunoSEQ multiplex PCR; TCRdb's copy keeps in-frame clones and lacks some. The profile covers over 75,000 clones, with around 85% appearing a single time and 11% taken by the ten largest. Sequencing was performed on peripheral blood, taken 28 days after the second AZD1222 dose. The receptor source for this set is an adult who received the AZD1222 COVID-19 vaccine.

V gene TRBV7-3 combines with J gene TRBJ2-4; the D gene is possibly TRBD1 (6 bases). CDR1 and CDR2 (germline): SGHTA, FQGTGA. V dropped 2 bases and J dropped 5 bases, with 10 bases sitting between them. The CDR3 is made up of 14 amino acids. CDR3 coding DNA: TGTGCCAGCAGCTTAGGGGGCAGGGAAAACATTCAGTACTTC. The encoded protein is CASSLGGRENIQYF.

The chain employs TRBV7-2 and TRBJ2-2; TRBD1 might be the D (5 bases). V lost 7 bases and J 6 bases, leaving 15 bases between the germline ends. Germline CDR1 reads SGHTA; CDR2 reads FQGNSA. CDR3 length: 14 amino acids. This CDR3 is CASTRPQGPGELFF. CDR3 in DNA: TGTGCCAGCACTAGACCCCAGGGCCCCGGGGAGCTGTTTTTT. The variable domain in full, with the rest retrieved from reference TRBV7-2 and TRBJ2-2, is GAGVSQSPSNKVTEKGKDVELRCDPISGHTALYWYRQSLGQGLEFLIYFQGNSAPDKSGLPSDRFSAERTGGSVSTLTIQRTQQEDSAVYLCASTRPQGPGELFFGEGSRLTVL.

The chain combines TRBV6-5 with TRBJ1-2, with 8 positions matching TRBD1. V gave up 7 bases and J gave up 8 bases; unmatched junction bases: 15. The V gene's germline CDR1 is MNHEY and CDR2 SVGAGI. This CDR3 comprises 15 residues. The CDR3 nucleotides read TGTGCCAGCACCCGAATGGACAGGGACACCTACGGCTACACCTTC. This encodes CASTRMDRDTYGYTF.

This sequence joins TRBV19 and TRBJ2-2; 7 positions match TRBD1. J was trimmed by 5 bases and V by 7 bases; bases with no gene match: 7. The V gene's germline CDR1 is LNHDA and CDR2 SQIVND (reference sequence). The CDR3 consists of 14 residues. Written as DNA, the CDR3 is TGTGCCAGTAATGACAGGGATTGGACCGGGGAGCTGTTTTTT. This gives the protein CASNDRDWTGELFF.

The DNA of the CDR3 is TGTGCCAGCAGTTACTCGATGAGGGCCCCGAGCGCCTACGAGCAGTACTTC. Translated, it gives CASSYSMRAPSAYEQYF. V is TRBV6-2 or TRBV6-3 and J is TRBJ2-7; tentatively, D is TRBD2 (5 bases). Deletions cut 0 bases from V and 2 bases from J, with 17 bases between. The germline V gene encodes CDR1 MNHEY and CDR2 SVGEGT. CDR3 length: 17 amino acids.

This clone was found a few times. The chain uses TRBV24-1 and TRBJ1-2; D is unresolved. The ends were cut back, 7 bases at V and 2 bases at J, with 19 bases in the middle. Germline CDR1 is KGHDR and CDR2 is SFDVKD. This CDR3 contains 16 residues. CDR3 amino acids: CATSPSGDITNYGYTF. The CDR3 bases are TGTGCCACCAGCCCCTCGGGAGATATCACAAACTATGGCTACACCTTC.